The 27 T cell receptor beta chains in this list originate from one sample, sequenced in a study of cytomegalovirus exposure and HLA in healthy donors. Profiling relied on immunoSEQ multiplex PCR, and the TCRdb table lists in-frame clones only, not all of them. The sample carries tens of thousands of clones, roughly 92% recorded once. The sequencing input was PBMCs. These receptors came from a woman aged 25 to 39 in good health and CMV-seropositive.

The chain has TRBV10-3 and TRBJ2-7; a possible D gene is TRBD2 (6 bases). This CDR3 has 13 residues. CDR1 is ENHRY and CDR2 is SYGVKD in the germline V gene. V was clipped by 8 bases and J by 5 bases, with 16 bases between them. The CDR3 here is CAIRGRLVNEQYF. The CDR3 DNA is TGTGCCATCCGGGGAAGACTAGTCAACGAGCAGTACTTC.

The chain's CDR3 is CASSRRQGDQPQHF. CDR3 sequence (DNA): TGTGCCAGCAGCCGTCGACAGGGTGATCAGCCCCAGCATTTT. The V gene is TRBV6-5, the J gene TRBJ1-5; the match to TRBD1 covers 7 bases. The CDR3 has 14 amino acids. The germline CDR1 and CDR2 sequences are MNHEY and SVGAGI. Trimming at V came to 6 bases and at J to 5 bases, leaving 7 bases not matched to a gene.

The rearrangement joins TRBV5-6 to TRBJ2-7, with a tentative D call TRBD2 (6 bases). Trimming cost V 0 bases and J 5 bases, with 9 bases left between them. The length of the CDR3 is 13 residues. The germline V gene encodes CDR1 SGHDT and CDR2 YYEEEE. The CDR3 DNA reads TGTGCCAGCAGCTTGGGACGGAGGGACGAGCAGTACTTC. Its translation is CASSLGRRDEQYF.

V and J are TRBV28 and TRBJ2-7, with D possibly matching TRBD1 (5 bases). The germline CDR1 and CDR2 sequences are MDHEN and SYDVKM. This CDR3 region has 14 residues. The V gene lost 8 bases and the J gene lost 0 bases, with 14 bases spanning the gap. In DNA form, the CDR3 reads TGTGCCAGCGGCAGGGAAAGGGGCTCCTACGAGCAGTACTTC. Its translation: CASGRERGSYEQYF.

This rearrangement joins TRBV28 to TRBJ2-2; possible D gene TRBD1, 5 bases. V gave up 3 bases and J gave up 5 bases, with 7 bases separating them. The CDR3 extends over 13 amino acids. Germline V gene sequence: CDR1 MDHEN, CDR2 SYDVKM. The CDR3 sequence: CASSFKGTGELFF. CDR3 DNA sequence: TGTGCCAGCAGTTTTAAGGGGACCGGGGAGCTGTTTTTT.

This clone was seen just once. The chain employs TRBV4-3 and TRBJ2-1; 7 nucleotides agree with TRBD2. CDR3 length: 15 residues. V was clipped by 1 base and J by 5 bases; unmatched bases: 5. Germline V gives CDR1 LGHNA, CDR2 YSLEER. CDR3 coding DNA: TGCGCCAGCAGCCAAGTGGGCGGGAGTGACAATGAGCAGTTCTTC. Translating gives CASSQVGGSDNEQFF.

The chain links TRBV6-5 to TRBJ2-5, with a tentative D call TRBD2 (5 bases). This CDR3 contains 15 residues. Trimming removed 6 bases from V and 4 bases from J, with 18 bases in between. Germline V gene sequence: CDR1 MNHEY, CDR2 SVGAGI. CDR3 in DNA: TGTGCCAGCAGGTTGGGAGTTCTCTCTCCAGAGACCCAGTACTTC. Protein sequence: CASRLGVLSPETQYF.

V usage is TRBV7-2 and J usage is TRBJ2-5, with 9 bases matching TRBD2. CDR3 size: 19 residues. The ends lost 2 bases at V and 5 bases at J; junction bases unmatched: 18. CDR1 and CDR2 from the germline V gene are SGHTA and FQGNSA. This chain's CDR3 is CASSLTRGVGAGGPETQYF. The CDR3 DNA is TGTGCCAGCAGCTTAACCCGGGGCGTTGGGGCGGGAGGGCCGGAGACCCAGTACTTC. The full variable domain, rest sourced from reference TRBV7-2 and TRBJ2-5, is GAGVSQSPSNKVTEKGKDVELRCDPISGHTALYWYRQSLGQGLEFLIYFQGNSAPDKSGLPSDRFSAERTGGSVSTLTIQRTQQEDSAVYLCASSLTRGVGAGGPETQYFGPGTRLLVL.

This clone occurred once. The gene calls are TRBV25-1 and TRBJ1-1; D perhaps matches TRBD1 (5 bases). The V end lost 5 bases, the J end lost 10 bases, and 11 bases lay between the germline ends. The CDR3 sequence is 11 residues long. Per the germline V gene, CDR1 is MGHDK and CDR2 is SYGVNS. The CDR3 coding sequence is TGTGCCAGCAGTTTTCGGGGACTAGCTTTCTTT. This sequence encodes CASSFRGLAFF.

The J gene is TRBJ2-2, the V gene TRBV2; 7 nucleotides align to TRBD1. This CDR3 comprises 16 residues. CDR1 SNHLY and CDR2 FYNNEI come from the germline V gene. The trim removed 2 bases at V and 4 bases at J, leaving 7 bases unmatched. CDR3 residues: CASSETATGSTGELFF. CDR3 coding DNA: TGTGCCAGCAGTGAAACCGCGACAGGGAGCACCGGGGAGCTGTTTTTT. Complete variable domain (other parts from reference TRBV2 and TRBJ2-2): EPEVTQTPSHQVTQMGQEVILRCVPISNHLYFYWYRQILGQKVEFLVSFYNNEISEKSEIFDDQFSVERPDGSNFTLKIRSTKLEDSAMYFCASSETATGSTGELFFGEGSRLTVL.

CDR3 sequence (DNA): TGTGCCAGCAGCGCCGGAGGGCGGGCAGATACGCAGTATTTT. Translating gives CASSAGGRADTQYF. The V and J genes are TRBV9 and TRBJ2-3; D may be TRBD2 (6 bases). V was trimmed by 3 bases and J by 4 bases, leaving 12 bases between them. The CDR3 runs to 14 residues. Germline-derived CDR1 and CDR2 are SGDLS and YYNGEE. Filled out from reference TRBV9 and TRBJ2-3, the complete variable domain reads DSGVTQTPKHLITATGQRVTLRCSPRSGDLSVYWYQQSLDQGLQFLIQYYNGEERAKGNILERFSAQQFPDLHSELNLSSLELGDSALYFCASSAGGRADTQYFGPGTRLTVL.

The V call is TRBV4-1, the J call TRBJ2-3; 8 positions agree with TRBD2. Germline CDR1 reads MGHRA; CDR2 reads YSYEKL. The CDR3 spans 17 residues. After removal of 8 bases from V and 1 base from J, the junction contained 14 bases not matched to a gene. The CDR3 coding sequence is TGCGCCAGCCGGGGGGTGGGGCTAGCGGGTCGCACAGATACGCAGTATTTT. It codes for CASRGVGLAGRTDTQYF.

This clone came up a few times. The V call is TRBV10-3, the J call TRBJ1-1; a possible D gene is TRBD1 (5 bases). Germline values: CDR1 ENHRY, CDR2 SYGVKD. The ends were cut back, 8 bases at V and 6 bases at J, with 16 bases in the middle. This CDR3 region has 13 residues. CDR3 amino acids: CAISEDTGAEAFF. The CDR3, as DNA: TGTGCCATCTCCGAGGACACCGGAGCTGAAGCTTTCTTT.

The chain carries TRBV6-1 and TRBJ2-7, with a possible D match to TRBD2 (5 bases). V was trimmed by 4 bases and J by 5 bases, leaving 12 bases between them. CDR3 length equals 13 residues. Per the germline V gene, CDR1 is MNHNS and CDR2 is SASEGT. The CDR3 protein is CASSGLARNEQYF. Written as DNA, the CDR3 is TGTGCCAGCAGTGGGCTAGCCCGGAACGAGCAGTACTTC.

The CDR3, as DNA: TGTGCCGGAAGAGGTCTGGGCAGGAGGAACTATGGCTACACCTTC. It is translated as CAGRGLGRRNYGYTF. The rearrangement joins TRBV30 to TRBJ1-2; D uncertain. Germline V gene data show CDR1 as GTSNPN and CDR2 as SVGIG (reference sequence). The CDR3 is 15 amino acids. Trimming left V 8 bases short and J 2 bases short, with 21 bases between.

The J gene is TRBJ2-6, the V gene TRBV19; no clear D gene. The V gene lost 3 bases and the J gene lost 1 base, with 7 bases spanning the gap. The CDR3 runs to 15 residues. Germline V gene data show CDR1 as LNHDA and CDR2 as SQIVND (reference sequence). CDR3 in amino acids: CASSMPESGANVLTF. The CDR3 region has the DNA TGTGCCAGTAGTATGCCGGAGTCTGGGGCCAACGTCCTGACTTTC.

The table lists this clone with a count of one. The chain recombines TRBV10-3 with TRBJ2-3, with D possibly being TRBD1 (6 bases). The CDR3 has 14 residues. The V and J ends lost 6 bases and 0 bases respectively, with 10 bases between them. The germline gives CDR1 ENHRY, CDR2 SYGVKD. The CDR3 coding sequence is TGTGCCATCAGATGGACAGTGAGCACAGATACGCAGTATTTT. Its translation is CAIRWTVSTDTQYF.

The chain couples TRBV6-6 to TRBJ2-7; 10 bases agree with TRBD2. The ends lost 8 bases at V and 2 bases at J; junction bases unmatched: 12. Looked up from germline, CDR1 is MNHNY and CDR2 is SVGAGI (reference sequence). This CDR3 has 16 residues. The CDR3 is CASSPGASGSPYEQYF. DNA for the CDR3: TGTGCCAGCTCGCCTGGAGCTAGCGGGAGCCCCTACGAGCAGTACTTC.

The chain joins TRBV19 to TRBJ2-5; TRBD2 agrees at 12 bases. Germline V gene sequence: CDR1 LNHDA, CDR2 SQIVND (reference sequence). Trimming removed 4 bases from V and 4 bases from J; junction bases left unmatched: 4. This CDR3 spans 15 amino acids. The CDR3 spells CASSKPGLAGETQYF. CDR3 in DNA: TGTGCCAGTAGTAAACCGGGACTAGCGGGAGAGACCCAGTACTTC.

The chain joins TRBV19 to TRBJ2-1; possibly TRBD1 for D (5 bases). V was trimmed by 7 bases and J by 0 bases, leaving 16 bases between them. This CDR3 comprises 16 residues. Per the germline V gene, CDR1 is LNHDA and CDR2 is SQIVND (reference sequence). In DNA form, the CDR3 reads TGTGCCAGTAAAAAGCGACAGCCTTCCTCCTACAATGAGCAGTTCTTC. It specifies CASKKRQPSSYNEQFF.

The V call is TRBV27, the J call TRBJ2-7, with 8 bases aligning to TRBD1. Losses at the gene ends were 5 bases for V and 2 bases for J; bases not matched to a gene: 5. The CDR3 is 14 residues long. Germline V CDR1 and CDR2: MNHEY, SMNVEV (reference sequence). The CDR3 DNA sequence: TGTGCCAGCAGTCCCTCGGACAGGGCCTACGAGCAGTACTTC. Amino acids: CASSPSDRAYEQYF.

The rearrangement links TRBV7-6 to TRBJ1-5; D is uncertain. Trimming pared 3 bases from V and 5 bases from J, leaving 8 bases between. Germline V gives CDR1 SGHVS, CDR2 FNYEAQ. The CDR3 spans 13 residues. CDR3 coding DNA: TGTGCCAGCAGCTTGGTAGTGGATCAGCCCCAGCATTTT. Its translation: CASSLVVDQPQHF.

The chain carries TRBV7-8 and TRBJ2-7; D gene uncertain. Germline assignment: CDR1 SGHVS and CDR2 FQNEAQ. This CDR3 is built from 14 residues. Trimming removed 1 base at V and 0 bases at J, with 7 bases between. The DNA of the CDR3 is TGTGCCAGCAGCTTAGGAGGCGGCTCCTACGAGCAGTACTTC. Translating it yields CASSLGGGSYEQYF.

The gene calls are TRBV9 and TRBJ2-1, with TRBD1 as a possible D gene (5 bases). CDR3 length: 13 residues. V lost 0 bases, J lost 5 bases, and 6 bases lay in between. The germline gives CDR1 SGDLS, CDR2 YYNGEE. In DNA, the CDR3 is TGTGCCAGCAGCGTAGGACAGAACAATGAGCAGTTCTTC. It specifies CASSVGQNNEQFF. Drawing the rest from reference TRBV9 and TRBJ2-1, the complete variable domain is DSGVTQTPKHLITATGQRVTLRCSPRSGDLSVYWYQQSLDQGLQFLIQYYNGEERAKGNILERFSAQQFPDLHSELNLSSLELGDSALYFCASSVGQNNEQFFGPGTRLTVL.

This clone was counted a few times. The CDR3 sequence: CASSPHSGTPTYEQYF. The CDR3 nucleotides are TGTGCCAGTAGTCCCCACAGCGGTACCCCTACCTACGAGCAGTACTTC. This sequence joins TRBV19 and TRBJ2-7; TRBD2 is a possible D gene (5 bases). The CDR3 consists of 16 residues. The germline CDR1 and CDR2 sequences are LNHDA and SQIVND (reference sequence). V was pared by 5 bases and J by 2 bases, with 19 bases between.

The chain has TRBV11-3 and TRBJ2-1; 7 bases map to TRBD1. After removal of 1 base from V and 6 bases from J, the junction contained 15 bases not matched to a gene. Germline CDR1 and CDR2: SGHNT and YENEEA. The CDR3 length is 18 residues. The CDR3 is CASSLGLAKPDRSNEQFF. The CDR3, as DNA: TGTGCCAGCAGCTTAGGCTTAGCTAAACCGGACAGGAGCAATGAGCAGTTCTTC.

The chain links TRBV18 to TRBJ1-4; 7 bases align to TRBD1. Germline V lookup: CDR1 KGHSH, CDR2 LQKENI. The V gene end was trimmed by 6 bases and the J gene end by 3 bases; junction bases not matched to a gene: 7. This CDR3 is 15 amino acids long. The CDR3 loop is CASSRRGRANEKLFF. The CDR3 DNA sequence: TGTGCCAGCTCCCGAAGGGGGCGGGCTAATGAAAAACTGTTTTTT.